This T cell receptor beta chain is drawn from a study of blood T cell repertoires in COVID-19. Study information: The United States, Italy and Spain provided the acute and convalescent COVID-19 samples. Sources were T cells, B-cell-depleted T cells, or PBMCs; the material itself was cDNA or gDNA.

CDR1 is SGDLS and CDR2 is YYNGEE in the germline V gene. V lost 0 bases and J lost 4; bases outside the gene matches: 5. The CDR3 loop spans 17 amino acids. In the authors' workflow: Amplified reference gene primers provided the basis for estimating nucleated cell counts. Produced via immunoSEQ multiplex PCR; TCRdb's table is partial and in-frame only. The V and J calls and clone size were taken over from that table, and D and trimming were inferred from the DNA. Altogether about 400,000 clones are present, roughly 90% being singletons, with the ten largest covering roughly 1.2%. The sample taken for sequencing was peripheral blood. This TCR was sampled from a man aged 40-49 years with acute or convalescent COVID-19. The chain couples TRBV9 to TRBJ2-1; 12 bases align to TRBD2. DNA of the CDR3: TGTGCCAGCAGCGTAGGGGCTAGCGGGGGGGCTTACAATGAGCAGTTCTTC. This codes for CASSVGASGGAYNEQFF.